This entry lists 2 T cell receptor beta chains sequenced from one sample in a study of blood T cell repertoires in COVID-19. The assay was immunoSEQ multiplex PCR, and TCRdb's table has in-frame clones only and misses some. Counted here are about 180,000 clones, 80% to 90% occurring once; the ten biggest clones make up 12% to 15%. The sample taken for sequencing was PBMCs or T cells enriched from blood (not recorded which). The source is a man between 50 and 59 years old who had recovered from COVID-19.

CDR3 sequence (DNA): TGTGCCAGCAGCACCCTAACCGGGGGGGGCAGCAATCAGCCCCAGCATTTT. The encoded protein is CASSTLTGGGSNQPQHF. The chain has TRBV28 and TRBJ1-5; tentative D call: TRBD1 (6 bases). Germline V gene lookup returns CDR1 MDHEN and CDR2 SYDVKM. This CDR3 is 17 amino acids long. Trimming removed 6 bases at V and 1 base at J, with 19 bases between.

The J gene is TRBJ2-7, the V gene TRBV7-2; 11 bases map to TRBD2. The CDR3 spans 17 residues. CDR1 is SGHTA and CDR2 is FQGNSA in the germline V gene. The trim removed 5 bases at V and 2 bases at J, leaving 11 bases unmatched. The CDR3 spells CASSRTGTSGQTYEQYF. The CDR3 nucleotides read TGTGCCAGCAGCAGGACCGGGACTAGCGGACAAACCTACGAGCAGTACTTC.